A selection of T cell receptor beta chains follows, all from one sample in a study of T cells in Graves' hyperthyroidism and ophthalmopathy. TCRdb redid the calling of the multiplex PCR reads with MiXCR, one entry per CDR3 protein. This table has fewer than 550,000 distinct CDR3 sequences, more than 15% appearing once. Material: blood. The receptors derive from a woman aged 18-29 years with Graves' hyperthyroidism. Both conserved end residues are part of each CDR3. The D gene is left open where the match is weak. Clone size, where shown, is once, few, many, or a class for clones that have expanded.

j_gene	d_gene	v_gene	abundance	CDR3nt	CDR3aa
TRBJ2-7	TRBD2	TRBV12-3/TRBV12-4	many	TGTGCCAGCAGGTCTAGCGGGGGGCCCTCCTACGAGCAGTACTTC	CASRSSGGPSYEQYF
TRBJ1-3	-	TRBV30	many	TGTGCCTGGCGTACAGGGAACACCATATATTTT	CAWRTGNTIYF
TRBJ2-3	-	TRBV4-2	-	TGTGCCAGCAACCAAGTCGCGGGGCTAGGGGAAGATACGCAGTATTTT	CASNQVAGLGEDTQYF
TRBJ2-7	TRBD2	TRBV20-1	many	TGCAGTGCTGGGACTAGCGCCTACGAGCAGTACTTC	CSAGTSAYEQYF
TRBJ1-3	-	TRBV2	-	TGTGCCAGCAGTGACAAAGGGGCAGGAAACACCATATATTTT	CASSDKGAGNTIYF
TRBJ1-2	-	TRBV12-3/TRBV12-4	many	TGTGCCAGCAGTCGGGAACGCAGGGACAACTATGGCTACACCTTC	CASSRERRDNYGYTF
TRBJ2-3	TRBD2	TRBV11-2	-	TGTGCCAGCAGCCGCGGGCGGACTAGCGATACAGATACGCAGTATTTT	CASSRGRTSDTDTQYF
TRBJ2-5	TRBD2	TRBV20-1	-	TGCAGTGCTAGCGGACTAGCGGCACAAGAGACCCAGTACTTC	CSASGLAAQETQYF
TRBJ1-6	TRBD1	TRBV9	-	TGTGCCAGCAGTCGCAGGGGGGATAATTCACCCCTCCACTTT	CASSRRGDNSPLHF
TRBJ2-3	-	TRBV20-1	many	TGCAGTCCAAGCCAGCGATCGGGAGCAGATACGCAGTATTTT	CSPSQRSGADTQYF
TRBJ1-6	-	TRBV20-1	many	TGCAGTGCTAGAGATGCTCGGCGCTCCTATAATTCACCCCTCCACTTT	CSARDARRSYNSPLHF